A single sample gave rise to the 13 T cell receptor beta chains below, sequenced in a study of lymphopenia after photon versus proton radiotherapy. The protocol was immunoSEQ multiplex PCR, while the TCRdb copy is restricted to in-frame clones and leaves out a portion. Of about 40,000 clones detected, about 85% appear once; the ten largest clones hold roughly 25%. Sequencing used peripheral blood, obtained from a patient treated with proton-based radiotherapy. Source of these receptors: a woman in her seventies with pancreatic cancer.

The rearrangement joins TRBV7-9 to TRBJ1-1, with a possible D match to TRBD1 (6 bases). V dropped 5 bases and J dropped 2 bases, with 12 bases sitting between them. The CDR3 consists of 14 residues. The germline V gene has CDR1 SEHNR and CDR2 FQNEAQ (reference sequence). The CDR3 DNA reads as TGTGCCAGCAGCCCGATACAGGGAAACACTGAAGCTTTCTTT. Translation gives CASSPIQGNTEAFF.

This chain joins TRBV25-1 and TRBJ2-1, with D tentatively TRBD1 (6 bases). This CDR3 comprises 15 residues. From germline, CDR1 is MGHDK and CDR2 SYGVNS. Trimming took 3 bases from V and 5 from J, leaving 14 bases between them. CDR3 sequence reads: CASSERTGTNNEQFF. CDR3 in DNA: TGTGCCAGCAGTGAGAGGACCGGGACAAACAATGAGCAGTTCTTC.

The genes are TRBV2 and TRBJ2-5, with 9 bases aligning to TRBD2. The CDR3 covers 16 residues. V lost 4 bases to trimming and J lost 2 bases; unmatched junction nucleotides: 8. The V gene's germline CDR1 is SNHLY and CDR2 FYNNEI. CDR3 DNA sequence: TGTGCCAGCAGTGTGGTAGCGGGAGTGATTCAAGAGACCCAGTACTTC. Translated: CASSVVAGVIQETQYF.

The chain carries TRBV7-8 and TRBJ2-5; TRBD2 aligns across 10 bases. With 0 bases clipped from V and 1 base from J, the junction kept 2 bases outside the gene matches. The CDR3 has 16 residues. Germline assignment: CDR1 SGHVS and CDR2 FQNEAQ. The CDR3 sequence is CASSLASGRAQETQYF. CDR3 nucleotide sequence: TGTGCCAGCAGCTTAGCGAGCGGGAGGGCCCAAGAGACCCAGTACTTC. The full variable domain, in which reference TRBV7-8 and TRBJ2-5 provide the parts outside the CDR3, is GAGVSQSPRYKVAKRGQDVALRCDPISGHVSLFWYQQALGQGPEFLTYFQNEAQLDKSGLPSDRFFAERPEGSVSTLKIQRTQQEDSAVYLCASSLASGRAQETQYFGPGTRLLVL.

The chain uses TRBV30 and TRBJ2-7; D perhaps matches TRBD2 (5 bases). V lost 0 bases and J 1 base, leaving 7 bases between the germline ends. This CDR3 has 13 amino acids. Per the germline V gene, CDR1 is GTSNPN and CDR2 is SVGIG (reference sequence). CDR3 DNA sequence: TGTGCCTGGAGTGTCGGGGAGTCCTACGAGCAGTACTTC. It translates to CAWSVGESYEQYF.

The rearrangement links TRBV19 to TRBJ2-1, with unresolved D. Trimming removed 4 bases at V and 5 bases at J, with 15 bases between. CDR3 length: 15 amino acids. Germline CDR1 and CDR2: LNHDA and SQIVND (reference sequence). The CDR3 spells CASSTRQTLNNEQFF. CDR3 DNA: TGTGCCAGTAGTACTCGCCAAACCCTCAACAATGAGCAGTTCTTC.

The gene calls are TRBV30 and TRBJ1-6, with 7 bases fitting TRBD1. With V trimmed by 0 bases and J by 7 bases, 3 bases remained unmatched. The CDR3 is made up of 14 amino acids. Per the germline V gene, CDR1 is GTSNPN and CDR2 is SVGIG (reference sequence). The CDR3 sequence is CAWSVEQGNSPLHF. The CDR3 region has the DNA TGTGCCTGGAGTGTGGAACAGGGGAATTCACCCCTCCACTTT.

V gene TRBV19 combines with J gene TRBJ2-1; 14 nucleotides agree with TRBD2. V was clipped by 6 bases and J by 4 bases; unmatched bases: 17. Germline V lookup: CDR1 LNHDA, CDR2 SQIVND (reference sequence). The CDR3 runs to 20 residues. The DNA of the CDR3 is TGTGCCAGTAGGGGAGGTGGACTAGCGGGAGGACCCGAACTATACAATGAGCAGTTCTTC. Residues: CASRGGGLAGGPELYNEQFF.

DNA of the CDR3: TGTGCCAGCAGCAAAGGGACAGGGAGCTCCTACAATGAGCAGTTCTTC. This encodes CASSKGTGSSYNEQFF. The genes are TRBV21-1 and TRBJ2-1; the table names TRBD1, a call not compared with the DNA. TRBV21-1 is shown as a pseudogene. The CDR3 extends over 16 amino acids.

This clone has just one count. The CDR3 loop is CASSIFTGQQETQYF. The CDR3 bases are TGTGCCAGTAGTATTTTCACTGGACAGCAAGAGACCCAGTACTTC. The chain combines TRBV19 with TRBJ2-5, with D perhaps matching TRBD1 (6 bases). Germline V gene data show CDR1 as LNHDA and CDR2 as SQIVND (reference sequence). The V gene lost 3 bases and the J gene lost 2 bases, with 13 bases spanning the gap. There are 15 residues in the CDR3.

This clone has a single count. V and J are TRBV6-5 and TRBJ1-4; 7 bases line up with TRBD1. Germline CDR1 MNHEY, CDR2 SVGAGI. After removal of 6 bases from V and 7 bases from J, the junction contained 11 bases not matched to a gene. The CDR3 extends over 15 amino acids. The DNA of the CDR3 is TGTGCCAGCAGGGACCAGGGGGGGGGAGGTGAAAAACTGTTTTTT. Amino acids: CASRDQGGGGEKLFF.

The rearrangement joins TRBV5-1 to TRBJ2-3, with D possibly being TRBD1 (7 bases). V lost 4 bases and J lost 4, with 19 bases in between. The germline gives CDR1 SGHRS, CDR2 YFSETQ. The CDR3 covers 16 residues. The CDR3 DNA is TGCGCCAGCAGCCTTGCCGACAGGGAGGCAGCAGATACGCAGTATTTT. Its translation is CASSLADREAADTQYF.

This sequence joins TRBV5-1 and TRBJ2-2; 7 bases fit TRBD1. The germline CDR1 and CDR2 sequences are SGHRS and YFSETQ. The CDR3 runs to 15 residues. Germline trimming cut 4 bases from V and 2 bases from J; bases unmatched to any gene: 5. The CDR3 region is CASSSGQVNTGELFF. DNA for the CDR3: TGCGCCAGCAGCAGCGGACAGGTCAACACCGGGGAGCTGTTTTTT.